Below, 12 T cell receptor beta chains from the same sample are listed, as sequenced in a study of T cells in Graves' hyperthyroidism and ophthalmopathy. TCR beta CDR3 region amplification was performed from RNA transcripts. TCR CDR3 regions were first amplified by RT-PCR with HTBI primers. Using its own MiXCR run on the multiplex PCR reads, TCRdb lists one record per CDR3 protein. The data contain fewer than 250,000 distinct CDR3 sequences, about a sixth of them singletons. The sequenced material came from blood. The receptors stem from a man aged 50 to 59 with Graves' hyperthyroidism.

This clonotype occurred many times. The rearrangement joins TRBV28 to TRBJ1-2, with D unresolved. Trimming shortened V by 7 bases and J by 5 bases, and 20 bases separated the two germline ends. Germline V gene sequence: CDR1 MDHEN, CDR2 SYDVKM. The CDR3 runs to 15 residues. CDR3 loop: CASIPGGVSGYGYTF. The CDR3 DNA reads as TGTGCCAGCATTCCCGGTGGGGTGAGCGGATATGGCTACACCTTC.

Comments on this clonotype: Just one base apart from a much larger clone, this may be a read error. V and J are TRBV7-9 and TRBJ2-7; D not certain. This CDR3 has 13 amino acids. V lost 5 bases and J lost 1, with 9 bases in between. The germline CDR1 and CDR2 sequences are SEHNR and FQNEAQ (reference sequence). The CDR3 sequence is CASSQSRSYEQYF. The CDR3 coding sequence is TGTGCCAGCAGCCAGTCAAGGTCCTACGAGCAGTACTTC.

The sample holds a few counts of this clonotype. The gene calls are TRBV5-4 and TRBJ1-2; perhaps TRBD1 as D (6 bases). The CDR3 totals 13 residues. Trimming took off 1 base at V and 8 bases at J, with 12 bases between the two ends. Per germline, CDR1 SGHNT and CDR2 YYREEE (reference sequence). CDR3 coding DNA: TGTGCCAGCAGCTTGTACCGGGGACACGGCTACACCTTC. Its translation is CASSLYRGHGYTF.

This clonotype was recorded a few times. The chain has TRBV11-2 and TRBJ2-7; D gene ambiguous. The CDR3 is made up of 14 amino acids. Germline V lookup: CDR1 SGHAT, CDR2 FQNNGV. V was pared by 1 base and J by 2 bases, with 9 bases between. The CDR3: CASSLGLDPYEQYF. CDR3 in DNA: TGTGCCAGCAGCTTAGGGCTAGACCCCTACGAGCAGTACTTC. Full variable domain (missing parts from reference TRBV11-2 and TRBJ2-7): EAGVAQSPRYKIIEKRQSVAFWCNPISGHATLYWYQQILGQGPKLLIQFQNNGVVDDSQLPKDRFSAERLKGVDSTLKIQPAKLEDSAVYLCASSLGLDPYEQYFGPGTRLTVT.

This clonotype was observed at least ten times. CDR3 coding DNA: TGTGCCAGCAGCTTAGCGCACAAGAACACTGAAGCTTTCTTT. This codes for CASSLAHKNTEAFF. The rearrangement joins TRBV11-2 to TRBJ1-1; D is unresolved. V was trimmed by 1 base and J by 1 base, leaving 7 bases between them. The CDR3 loop spans 14 amino acids. The germline gives CDR1 SGHAT, CDR2 FQNNGV. Supplemented by reference TRBV11-2 and TRBJ1-1, the full variable domain reads EAGVAQSPRYKIIEKRQSVAFWCNPISGHATLYWYQQILGQGPKLLIQFQNNGVVDDSQLPKDRFSAERLKGVDSTLKIQPAKLEDSAVYLCASSLAHKNTEAFFGQGTRLTVV.

This clonotype was detected ten times or more. The chain couples TRBV24-1 to TRBJ2-5; no reliable D call. CDR3 length: 15 residues. Germline V CDR1 and CDR2: KGHDR, SFDVKD. The V end was cut by 0 bases, the J end by 0 bases, with 7 bases between. CDR3 region: CATSDLEADQETQYF. The CDR3 region has the DNA TGTGCCACCAGTGATTTGGAGGCGGACCAAGAGACCCAGTACTTC.

Comment on this clonotype: Possible read error: a much larger clone is one base away. For the CDR3, the DNA is TGTGCCAGCAGCCAAGGTCGCGGGACCAATGAGCAGTTCTTC. Translating gives CASSQGRGTNEQFF. This chain links TRBV4-2 with TRBJ2-1; possible D gene TRBD2, 6 bases. The CDR3 consists of 14 residues. Germline CDR1 reads LGHNA; CDR2 reads YNFKEQ. V lost 1 base and J lost 6, with 10 bases in between.

This clonotype was counted only a few times. A junction end diverges from the germline sequence, so it may reflect a read error. The chain carries TRBV4-1 and TRBJ2-5, with D hard to call. This CDR3 spans 14 amino acids. The germline V gene has CDR1 MGHRA and CDR2 YSYEKL. The CDR3 bases are TGCGCTAGCAGCCCAAGACTCGTCGCAAAGACCCAGTACTTC. It translates to CASSPRLVAKTQYF.

This clonotype was seen repeatedly, ten times or more. This CDR3 is CASSLEGTNEKLFF. CDR3 sequence (DNA): TGTGCCAGCAGTTTAGAGGGAACTAATGAAAAACTGTTTTTT. The chain has TRBV28 and TRBJ1-4; D gene ambiguous. The V and J ends lost 2 bases and 1 base respectively, with 5 bases between them. The germline gives CDR1 MDHEN, CDR2 SYDVKM. This CDR3 contains 14 residues.

This clonotype was detected only a few times. The chain uses TRBV7-2 and TRBJ2-1; 7 bases are a match to TRBD1. CDR1 is SGHTA and CDR2 is FQGNSA in the germline V gene. The CDR3 spans 14 residues. With 5 bases clipped from V and 7 bases from J, the junction kept 8 bases outside the gene matches. In DNA form, the CDR3 reads TGTGCCAGCAGCCTTTTACAGGGGTCGAATGAGCAGTTCTTC. Protein: CASSLLQGSNEQFF. Together with reference TRBV7-2 and TRBJ2-1, the CDR3 gives the full variable domain: GAGVSQSPSNKVTEKGKDVELRCDPISGHTALYWYRQSLGQGLEFLIYFQGNSAPDKSGLPSDRFSAERTGGSVSTLTIQRTQQEDSAVYLCASSLLQGSNEQFFGPGTRLTVL.

The chain is built from TRBV11-2 and TRBJ2-1, with TRBD2 matching over 11 bases. V was clipped by 4 bases and J by 9 bases; unmatched bases: 8. In germline, CDR1 is SGHAT, CDR2 FQNNGV. The CDR3 is 15 amino acids. CDR3 region: CASSSLAGGPGEQFF. The CDR3 region has the DNA TGTGCCAGCAGCTCTCTAGCGGGAGGCCCCGGTGAGCAGTTCTTC.

Only a few counts were recorded for this clonotype. This sequence joins TRBV7-2 and TRBJ1-3; D is possibly TRBD1 (6 bases). V was clipped by 6 bases and J by 3 bases, with 12 bases between them. The CDR3 loop spans 14 amino acids. Germline values: CDR1 SGHTA, CDR2 FQGNSA. The CDR3 loop reads CASRKQGGGNTIYF. The CDR3 coding sequence is TGTGCCAGCAGAAAACAGGGAGGTGGAAACACCATATATTTT.